This T cell receptor beta chain was recovered during a study of OX40 agonist ivuxolimab in advanced cancers. Overall study: Dose-escalation subjects each had hepatocellular carcinoma, melanoma, renal cell or head and neck cancer. Prior anti-PD-1, anti-PD-L1 or anti-CTLA-4 therapy did not bar entry, and 40% had some.

It was autoimmune disease history or systemic immunosuppression that excluded patients. Produced via immunoSEQ multiplex PCR; TCRdb's table is partial and in-frame only. The sample consists of tens of thousands of clones, 90% to 95% of them appearing once. V lost 8 bases to trimming and J lost 2 bases, with 12 bases between them. The CDR3 spans 13 residues. The germline CDR1 and CDR2 sequences are SNHLY and FYNNEI. The rearrangement uses TRBV2 and TRBJ2-5; D is possibly TRBD2 (6 bases). The material sequenced was CD4+ or CD8+ T cells sorted from blood, taken in a trial of the OX40 agonist ivuxolimab. The source is an adult with an advanced solid tumor such as melanoma, head and neck, liver or kidney cancer. The CDR3 is CASLGGLQETQYF. The CDR3 nucleotides are TGTGCCAGCCTGGGGGGTTTGCAAGAGACCCAGTACTTC.